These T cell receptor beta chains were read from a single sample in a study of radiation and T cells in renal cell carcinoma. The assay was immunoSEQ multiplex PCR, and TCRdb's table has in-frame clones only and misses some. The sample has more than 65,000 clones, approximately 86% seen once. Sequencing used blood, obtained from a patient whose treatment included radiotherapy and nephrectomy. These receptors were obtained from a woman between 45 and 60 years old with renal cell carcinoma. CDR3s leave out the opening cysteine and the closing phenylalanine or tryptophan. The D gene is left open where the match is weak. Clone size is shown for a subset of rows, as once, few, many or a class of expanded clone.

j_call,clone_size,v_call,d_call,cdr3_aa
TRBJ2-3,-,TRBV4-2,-,ASSTITDTQY
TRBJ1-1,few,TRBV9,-,ASSVEPENTEAF
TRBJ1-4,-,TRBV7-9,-,ASSLGGIGNEKLF
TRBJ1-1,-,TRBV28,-,ASSLGSVAF
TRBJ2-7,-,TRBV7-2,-,ASRNSGSYEQY
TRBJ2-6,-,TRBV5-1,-,ASSLATASGGANVLT
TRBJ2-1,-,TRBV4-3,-,ASSQARDGTFNEQF
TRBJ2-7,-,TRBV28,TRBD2,ALQGTSGRSNEQY
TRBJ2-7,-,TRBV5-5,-,ASSLDLALGEQY
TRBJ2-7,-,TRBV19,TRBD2,ASSIGAGSSYEQY
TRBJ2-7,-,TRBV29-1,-,SVEGEGGYEQY
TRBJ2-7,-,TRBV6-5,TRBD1,ASSDRDRAHEQY
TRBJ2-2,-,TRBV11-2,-,ASRKGHTTGELF
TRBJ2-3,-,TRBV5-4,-,ASSRLRDMSTDTQY
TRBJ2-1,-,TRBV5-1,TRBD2,ASSFIAGGRSNEQF
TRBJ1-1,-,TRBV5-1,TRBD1,ASSWGQSPEAF
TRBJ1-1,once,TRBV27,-,ASRRTALLKNTEAF
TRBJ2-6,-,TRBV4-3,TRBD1,ASSQGQGAGANVLT
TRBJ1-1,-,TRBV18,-,ASSPNTGTAGTEAF
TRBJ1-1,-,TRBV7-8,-,ASSSYTEAF
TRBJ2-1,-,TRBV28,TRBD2,ASTLAGQQF
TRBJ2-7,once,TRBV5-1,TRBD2,ASSLHSTGTILYEQY
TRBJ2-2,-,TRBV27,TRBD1,ASKADRGLGNTGELF
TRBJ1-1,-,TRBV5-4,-,ASSLGTTGNTEAF
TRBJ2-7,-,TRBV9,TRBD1,ASSVGTIGTGTVSYEQY
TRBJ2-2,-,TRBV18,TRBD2,ASSSRTSGSPGELF
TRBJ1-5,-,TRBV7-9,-,ASSLMSPRAGNQPQH
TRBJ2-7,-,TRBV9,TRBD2,ASSFQAGGLWDEQY
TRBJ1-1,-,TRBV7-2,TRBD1,ASSLGQEDTEAF
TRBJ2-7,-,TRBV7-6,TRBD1,ASSRQTGPTYEQY
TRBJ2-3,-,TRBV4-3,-,ASSRELTDTQY
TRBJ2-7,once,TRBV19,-,ASSRQHYEQY
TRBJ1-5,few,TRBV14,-,ASSQGAGQPQH
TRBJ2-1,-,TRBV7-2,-,ASSLYGSYNEQF
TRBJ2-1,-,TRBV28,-,ASSLTRGGLNEQF
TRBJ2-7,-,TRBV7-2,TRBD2,ASSSPGTSGVRD
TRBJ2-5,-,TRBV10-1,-,ASAGTLQETQY
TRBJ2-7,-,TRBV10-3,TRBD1,AITPGQGKYEQY
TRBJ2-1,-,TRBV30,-,AWRAGTLETTPYSYNEQF
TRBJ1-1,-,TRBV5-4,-,ASSLEPGKGAEAF
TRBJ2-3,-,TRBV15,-,ATSRWTETDTQY
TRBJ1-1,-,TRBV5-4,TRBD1,ASSPQGGHTEAF
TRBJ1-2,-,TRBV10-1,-,ASSESGVNYGYT
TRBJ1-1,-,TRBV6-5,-,ASSLDSNTEAF
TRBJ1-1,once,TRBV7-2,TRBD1,ASSLRGQGRAEAF
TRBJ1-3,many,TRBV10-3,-,AIMGSGSGNTIY
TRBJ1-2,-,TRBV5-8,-,ASSAQGRNRYGYT
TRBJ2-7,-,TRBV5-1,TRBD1,ASSSGQGVSYEQY
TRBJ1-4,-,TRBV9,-,ASTSGTVGEKLF
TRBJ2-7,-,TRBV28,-,ASSLRRDGSYEQY
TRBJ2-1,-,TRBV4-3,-,ASSQSLPGTGVPYNEQF
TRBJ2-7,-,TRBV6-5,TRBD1,ASRGGQGSSYEQY
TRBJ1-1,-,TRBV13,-,ASSLHSQEVAF
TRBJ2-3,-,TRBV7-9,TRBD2,ASSILPLAGTDTQY
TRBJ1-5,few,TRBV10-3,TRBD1,AISVDRGDNQPQH
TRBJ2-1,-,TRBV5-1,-,ASSLDLNEQF
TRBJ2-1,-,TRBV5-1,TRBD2,ASSSLVGLAGEGEQF
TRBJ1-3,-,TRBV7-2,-,ASSSNLPGSGNTIY
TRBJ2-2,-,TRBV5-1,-,ASSYRDTGELF
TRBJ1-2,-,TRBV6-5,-,ASSYSGQRGYT